This passage covers 18 T cell receptor beta chains from one sample sequenced in a study of cytomegalovirus exposure and HLA in healthy donors. A multiplex PCR was run with 60 Vbeta primers and 13 Jbeta primers. The assay was immunoSEQ multiplex PCR, and TCRdb's table has in-frame clones only and misses some. The profile shows some 130,000 clones, approximately 80% of them singletons. Sequencing was performed on PBMCs. The receptors stem from a man aged 25 to 40 in good health and CMV-seronegative.

The chain employs TRBV4-3 and TRBJ2-5; TRBD2 matches 12 bases. The J call may be incorrect, as the DNA end agrees better with TRBJ2-7. This CDR3 is built from 17 residues. From germline, CDR1 is LGHNA and CDR2 YSLEER. The CDR3, as DNA: TGCGCCAGCAGCCAAGATAGTCTGACTAGCGGGAGATACGAGCAGTACTTC. It translates to CASSQDSLTSGRYEQYF.

The genes are TRBV7-9 and TRBJ1-2, with D uncertain. CDR3 size: 13 residues. Looked up from germline, CDR1 is SEHNR and CDR2 is FQNEAQ (reference sequence). The V and J ends lost 5 bases and 3 bases respectively, with 10 bases between them. The CDR3 bases are TGTGCCAGCAGCGCCCGAGGTGACTATGGCTACACCTTC. This encodes CASSARGDYGYTF.

This clone has a handful of counts. The chain carries TRBV30 and TRBJ2-6, with TRBD1 matching over 8 bases. With 8 bases clipped from V and 0 bases from J, the junction kept 9 bases outside the gene matches. CDR1 GTSNPN and CDR2 SVGIG come from the germline V gene (reference sequence). The CDR3 loop spans 16 amino acids. This CDR3 is CAVDRGSSSGANVLTF. The CDR3 region has the DNA TGTGCCGTCGACAGGGGCTCCAGCTCTGGGGCCAACGTCCTGACTTTC. The full variable domain, rest sourced from reference TRBV30 and TRBJ2-6, is SQTIHQWPATLVQPVGSPLSLECTVEGTSNPNLYWYRQAAGRGLQLLFYSVGIGQISSEVPQNLSASRPQDRQFILSSKKLLLSDSGFYLCAVDRGSSSGANVLTFGAGSRLTVL.

This chain joins TRBV30 and TRBJ1-1; D might be TRBD1 (5 bases). This CDR3 spans 11 amino acids. Germline V lookup: CDR1 GTSNPN, CDR2 SVGIG (reference sequence). Trimming cost V 1 base and J 6 bases, with 6 bases left between them. The CDR3 region has the DNA TGTGCCTGGAGTGAGACAGCTGAAGCTTTCTTT. The encoded protein is CAWSETAEAFF.

This clone was seen many times. V is TRBV6-1 and J is TRBJ1-5; 7 bases are a match to TRBD1. Germline assignment: CDR1 MNHNS and CDR2 SASEGT. This CDR3 has 13 amino acids. V lost 7 bases to trimming and J lost 3 bases; unmatched junction nucleotides: 3. CDR3 DNA sequence: TGTGCCAGCACCGGGACAGACAATCAGCCCCAGCATTTT. The encoded protein is CASTGTDNQPQHF.

The chain is built from TRBV7-6 and TRBJ2-1; 7 bases are shared with TRBD2. The CDR3 loop spans 12 amino acids. The J segment lost 7 bases and the V segment lost 5 bases, leaving 2 bases of the junction unmatched. Germline V gives CDR1 SGHVS, CDR2 FNYEAQ. As DNA, the CDR3 is TGTGCCAGCAGCCGGGAGGTTAATGAGCAGTTCTTC. Its translation: CASSREVNEQFF.

This chain connects TRBV7-8 to TRBJ1-4, with D possibly being TRBD1 (5 bases). Deletions cut 2 bases from V and 3 bases from J, with 13 bases between. The CDR3 contains 16 residues. The germline CDR1 and CDR2 sequences are SGHVS and FQNEAQ. CDR3 in DNA: TGTGCCAGCAGCTTACGAGGCAGGGCACCTAATGAAAAACTGTTTTTT. Translated: CASSLRGRAPNEKLFF.

This rearrangement joins TRBV18 to TRBJ2-5; D gene ambiguous. The V end was cut by 0 bases, the J end by 2 bases, with 10 bases between. The CDR3 extends over 15 amino acids. Germline assignment: CDR1 KGHSH and CDR2 LQKENI. The DNA of the CDR3 is TGTGCCAGCTCACCACCAGTACAGATACAAGAGACCCAGTACTTC. This encodes CASSPPVQIQETQYF.

The chain recombines TRBV6-1 with TRBJ2-7; TRBD2 matches at 8 bases. Trimming cost V 4 bases and J 7 bases; bases outside gene matches: 9. From germline, CDR1 is MNHNS and CDR2 SASEGT. This CDR3 has 14 residues. Here the CDR3 reads CASSGLAPTREQYF. CDR3 coding DNA: TGTGCCAGCAGTGGACTAGCGCCGACACGAGAGCAGTACTTC.

The chain joins TRBV30 to TRBJ2-7, with D tentatively TRBD1 (5 bases). Trimming took 0 bases from V and 2 from J, leaving 11 bases between them. This CDR3 has 14 amino acids. In germline, CDR1 is GTSNPN, CDR2 SVGIG (reference sequence). CDR3 sequence reads: CAWSVQLGPYEQYF. The DNA for the CDR3 is TGTGCCTGGAGTGTACAACTGGGGCCCTACGAGCAGTACTTC.

The sample holds one count of this clone. V and J are TRBV5-1 and TRBJ2-5; 7 positions agree with TRBD2. CDR1 is SGHRS, CDR2 YFSETQ, per germline. The CDR3 runs 14 residues. The V and J ends lost 0 bases and 9 bases, in that order; junction bases with no gene match: 8. CDR3: CASSLEGGSKPQYF. Written as DNA, the CDR3 is TGCGCCAGCAGCTTGGAGGGCGGGAGTAAGCCCCAGTACTTC.

V usage is TRBV15 and J usage is TRBJ2-3; 13 bases fit TRBD2. V dropped 5 bases and J dropped 4; count of bases not matched to a gene: 6. CDR1 is LNHNV and CDR2 is YYDKDF in the germline V gene (reference sequence). This CDR3 is 16 amino acids long. CDR3 bases: TGTGCCACCAGCGCCGGACTAGCGGGAGTTGCAGATACGCAGTATTTT. Translated, it gives CATSAGLAGVADTQYF.

The chain employs TRBV5-7 and TRBJ1-2, with no clear D. TRBV5-7 qualifies as an ORF whose function is uncertain. Trimming left V 4 bases short and J 7 bases short, with 20 bases between. CDR3 length equals 15 residues. The CDR3 coding sequence is TGTGCCAGCAGCCCCAGGCCGCCTAGGAGGTTTGGCTACACCTTC. Translating it yields CASSPRPPRRFGYTF.

At least ten counts were recorded for this clone. The chain recombines TRBV10-3 with TRBJ1-1; D gene uncertain. Germline loops: CDR1 ENHRY, CDR2 SYGVKD. There are 14 residues in the CDR3. Trimming took off 2 bases at V and 3 bases at J, with 10 bases between the two ends. This CDR3 is CAISEPGRHTEAFF. The CDR3 nucleotides read TGTGCCATCAGTGAGCCGGGAAGGCACACTGAAGCTTTCTTT.

This sequence joins TRBV7-2 and TRBJ1-3; 7 bases line up with TRBD1. V dropped 6 bases and J dropped 0; count of bases not matched to a gene: 5. The germline V gene has CDR1 SGHTA and CDR2 FQGNSA. The length of the CDR3 is 15 residues. As DNA, the CDR3 is TGTGCCAGCAGAACGGGACAGCCCTCTGGAAACACCATATATTTT. Residues: CASRTGQPSGNTIYF.

The rearrangement links TRBV28 to TRBJ2-7; the D gene is possibly TRBD2 (7 bases). The CDR3 covers 14 residues. The V end lost 5 bases, the J end lost 6 bases, and 17 bases lay between the germline ends. CDR1 is MDHEN, CDR2 SYDVKM, per germline. The CDR3 DNA is TGTGCCAGCAGTCAAGAGGGGGGGCGCGTCGAGCAGTACTTC. Protein product: CASSQEGGRVEQYF.

This chain connects TRBV28 to TRBJ1-2; D is perhaps TRBD1 (6 bases). The CDR3 extends over 14 amino acids. Per germline, CDR1 MDHEN and CDR2 SYDVKM. Trimming removed 8 bases at V and 4 bases at J, with 17 bases between. In nucleotides, the CDR3 is TGTGCCAGCCGAACTAGTGGACAGATCTATGGCTACACCTTC. Translated: CASRTSGQIYGYTF.

This clone came up once. This chain joins TRBV27 and TRBJ2-7; 9 bases agree with TRBD1. This CDR3 is built from 17 residues. From germline, CDR1 is MNHEY and CDR2 SMNVEV (reference sequence). The V and J ends lost 4 bases and 3 bases, in that order; junction bases with no gene match: 13. This CDR3 reads CASSSWIQGAVFYEQYF. CDR3 DNA: TGTGCCAGCAGTTCCTGGATACAGGGGGCAGTCTTCTACGAGCAGTACTTC.